This passage covers 11 T cell receptor beta chains from one sample sequenced in a study of Ad26.COV2.S vaccination and SARS-CoV-2 variants. Treatment specified: roughly 20 received Ad26.COV2.S at low or high dose, single or two shots; 5 received placebo; per-sample allocation not given. Sampling took place 63 days after the first vaccine or placebo injection. Using immunoSEQ multiplex PCR, the repertoire was profiled, and TCRdb retains in-frame clones only, with some absent. The table shows some 290,000 clones, with about 86% occurring only once. Specimen: peripheral blood, collected in a trial of Ad26.COV2.S vaccine versus placebo. Receptors originate from a person between 18 and 65 years old who received the Ad26.COV2.S COVID-19 vaccine or a placebo.

The chain uses TRBV12-3 or TRBV12-4 and TRBJ1-1; TRBD1 might be the D (5 bases). Trimming pared 7 bases from V and 0 bases from J, leaving 6 bases between. The CDR3 loop spans 12 amino acids. The CDR3 nucleotides read TGTGCCAGCACAGGGCTGAACACTGAAGCTTTCTTT. Its translation: CASTGLNTEAFF.

This chain connects TRBV7-2 to TRBJ1-3; TRBD1 matches at 9 bases. Germline V gene data show CDR1 as SGHTA and CDR2 as FQGNSA. The CDR3 is made up of 15 amino acids. Trimming took 9 bases from V and 0 from J; bases not matched to a gene: 6. CDR3 protein: CASKEGQGSGNTIYF. CDR3 in DNA: TGTGCCAGTAAAGAGGGACAGGGCTCTGGAAACACCATATATTTT. The full variable domain, with the rest looked up from reference TRBV7-2 and TRBJ1-3, is GAGVSQSPSNKVTEKGKDVELRCDPISGHTALYWYRQSLGQGLEFLIYFQGNSAPDKSGLPSDRFSAERTGGSVSTLTIQRTQQEDSAVYLCASKEGQGSGNTIYFGEGSWLTVV.

The chain employs TRBV7-8 and TRBJ2-7, with a weak D call TRBD1 (5 bases). The CDR3 totals 12 residues. V dropped 6 bases and J dropped 0 bases, with 6 bases sitting between them. CDR1 and CDR2 from the germline V gene are SGHVS and FQNEAQ. The CDR3 protein is CASRDSSYEQYF. The CDR3 nucleotides are TGTGCCAGCAGAGACAGCTCCTACGAGCAGTACTTC.

The chain has TRBV7-2 and TRBJ2-3, with 9 nucleotides matching TRBD1. This CDR3 is 15 amino acids long. The J segment lost 6 bases and the V segment lost 3 bases, leaving 7 bases of the junction unmatched. Germline CDR1 is SGHTA and CDR2 is FQGNSA. The CDR3, as DNA: TGTGCCAGCAGCTTCTGGGACAGGGCATCGGATACGCAGTATTTT. Translated: CASSFWDRASDTQYF.

The chain joins TRBV7-6 to TRBJ2-2; weak D call: TRBD2 (5 bases). The CDR3 totals 16 residues. CDR1 and CDR2 (germline): SGHVS, FNYEAQ. The V and J ends lost 3 bases and 0 bases respectively, with 11 bases between them. The CDR3 coding sequence is TGTGCCAGCAGCTTGCGGCTGACTACGAACACCGGGGAGCTGTTTTTT. Amino acid sequence: CASSLRLTTNTGELFF. The full variable domain, its missing parts supplied by reference TRBV7-6 and TRBJ2-2, is GAGVSQSPRYKVTKRGQDVALRCDPISGHVSLYWYRQALGQGPEFLTYFNYEAQQDKSGLPNDRFSAERPEGSISTLTIQRTEQRDSAMYRCASSLRLTTNTGELFFGEGSRLTVL.

The rearrangement uses TRBV7-6 and TRBJ1-1; possibly TRBD1 for D (5 bases). The CDR3 covers 15 residues. V dropped 0 bases and J dropped 1 base, with 9 bases sitting between them. CDR1 and CDR2 (germline): SGHVS, FNYEAQ. CDR3 DNA sequence: TGTGCCAGCAGCTTAGCCGGGGGAAGGAACACTGAAGCTTTCTTT. Its translation: CASSLAGGRNTEAFF.

The chain couples TRBV7-9 to TRBJ1-2, with 12 bases matching TRBD1. CDR1 is SEHNR, CDR2 FQNEAQ, per germline (reference sequence). The CDR3 runs to 16 residues. V lost 5 bases, J lost 8 bases, and 12 bases stayed unmatched. This CDR3 reads CASSRPGTGGAEGYTF. CDR3 nucleotides: TGTGCCAGCAGCCGCCCCGGGACAGGGGGCGCTGAGGGCTACACCTTC.

This clone was observed a single time. This chain joins TRBV6-5 and TRBJ2-7; 10 bases are shared with TRBD2. Germline-derived CDR1 and CDR2 are MNHEY and SVGAGI. Losses at the gene ends were 8 bases for V and 6 bases for J; bases not matched to a gene: 7. There are 13 residues in the CDR3. Here the CDR3 DNA reads TGTGCCAGCCGCAGCGGGGGGGTATCCGAGCAGTACTTC. Its protein product is CASRSGGVSEQYF.

The genes are TRBV18 and TRBJ1-6; TRBD1 might be the D (5 bases). The germline gives CDR1 KGHSH, CDR2 LQKENI. The ends were cut back, 3 bases at V and 3 bases at J, with 9 bases in the middle. CDR3 length: 15 residues. This CDR3 reads CASSPDSYYNSPLHF. The CDR3 DNA sequence: TGTGCCAGCTCACCCGACAGTTACTATAATTCACCCCTCCACTTT.

The CDR3 loop is CASSLGAVTSIYEQYF. CDR3 sequence (DNA): TGCGCCAGCAGCTTGGGAGCGGTAACTAGCATCTACGAGCAGTACTTC. The gene calls are TRBV5-1 and TRBJ2-7, with D perhaps TRBD2 (6 bases). This CDR3 has 16 residues. V was trimmed by 0 bases and J by 3 bases, leaving 16 bases between them. Germline values: CDR1 SGHRS, CDR2 YFSETQ.

The chain has TRBV5-5 and TRBJ1-5; 7 nucleotides line up with TRBD1. V lost 0 bases and J lost 0; bases outside the gene matches: 3. The CDR3 extends over 16 amino acids. Germline CDR1 is SGHKS and CDR2 is YYEKEE (reference sequence). The CDR3 nucleotides read TGTGCCAGCAGCTTGGGGGACAGCTATAGCAATCAGCCCCAGCATTTT. It encodes CASSLGDSYSNQPQHF.